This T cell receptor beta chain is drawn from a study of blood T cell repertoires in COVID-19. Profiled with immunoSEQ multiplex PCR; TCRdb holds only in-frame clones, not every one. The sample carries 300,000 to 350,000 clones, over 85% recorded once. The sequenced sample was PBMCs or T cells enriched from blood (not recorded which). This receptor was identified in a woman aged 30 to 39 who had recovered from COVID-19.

CDR3 in amino acids: CASSYRTSDEQFF. The CDR3 bases are TGTGCCAGCAGTTACCGGACTAGCGATGAGCAGTTCTTC. The genes are TRBV6-5 and TRBJ2-1, with TRBD2 identical over 9 bases. The CDR3 loop spans 13 amino acids. Germline values: CDR1 MNHEY, CDR2 SVGAGI. V shed 2 bases, J shed 8 bases, and the junction held 1 base outside the gene matches.